Below, 32 T cell receptor beta chains from the same sample are listed, as sequenced in a study of T cell responses to AZD1222 COVID-19 vaccine. Some clones are missing from TCRdb's copy, which holds only in-frame ones; the method was immunoSEQ multiplex PCR. The sample holds 140,000 to 150,000 clones, 80% to 95% seen once. The starting material was peripheral blood, obtained 28 days after the second AZD1222 dose. The receptors were gathered from an adult who received the AZD1222 COVID-19 vaccine.

The CDR3 loop reads CASSPQTGVVGDTQYF. Written as DNA, the CDR3 is TGTGCCAGCAGCCCCCAGACAGGGGTTGTCGGAGATACGCAGTATTTT. This chain joins TRBV11-3 and TRBJ2-3; 8 nucleotides agree with TRBD1. The V segment lost 5 bases and the J segment 5 bases; nucleotides outside the gene matches: 12. The V gene's germline CDR1 is SGHNT and CDR2 YENEEA. This CDR3 comprises 16 residues.

The CDR3 loop reads CASSYGAGLSSYNEQFF. CDR3 nucleotide sequence: TGTGCCAGCAGTTACGGGGCAGGACTTAGCTCCTACAATGAGCAGTTCTTC. V usage is TRBV6-2 or TRBV6-3 and J usage is TRBJ2-1, with D tentatively TRBD1 or TRBD2 (5 bases each). The CDR3 is 17 amino acids. V was cut by 2 bases and J by 0 bases, with 14 bases left in between. CDR1 and CDR2 from the germline V gene are MNHEY and SVGEGT.

The genes are TRBV29-1 and TRBJ2-1, with 7 bases that match TRBD2. The germline CDR1 and CDR2 sequences are SQVTM and ANQGSEA. V dropped 4 bases and J dropped 8; count of bases not matched to a gene: 11. This CDR3 spans 14 amino acids. For the CDR3, the DNA is TGCAGCGTTGGGCGAGGAGGGAGGGCCCATGAGCAGTTCTTC. Encoded protein: CSVGRGGRAHEQFF.

The chain couples TRBV5-1 to TRBJ1-1, with D perhaps matching TRBD1 (5 bases). The CDR3 extends over 15 amino acids. With 0 bases removed from V and 0 bases from J, the gap between germline ends came to 9 bases. The germline V gene encodes CDR1 SGHRS and CDR2 YFSETQ. The CDR3 region is CASSLAGTMNTEAFF. CDR3 bases: TGCGCCAGCAGCTTGGCAGGGACCATGAACACTGAAGCTTTCTTT.

V gene TRBV7-2 combines with J gene TRBJ2-2; D not certain. This CDR3 comprises 17 residues. V was pared by 6 bases and J by 1 base, with 18 bases between. Germline CDR1 is SGHTA and CDR2 is FQGNSA. Here the CDR3 DNA reads TGTGCCAGCAGACCGGAGCCTGGACCTATGAACACCGGGGAGCTGTTTTTT. This gives the protein CASRPEPGPMNTGELFF.

J is TRBJ2-2 and V is TRBV11-2; weak D call: TRBD2 (7 bases). This CDR3 region has 14 residues. Trimming shortened V by 5 bases and J by 8 bases, and 15 bases separated the two germline ends. Germline values: CDR1 SGHAT, CDR2 FQNNGV. CDR3 loop: CASSLFAGAGELFF. In DNA form, the CDR3 reads TGTGCCAGCAGCCTCTTTGCGGGGGCTGGGGAGCTGTTTTTT. Full variable domain (remainder filled in from reference TRBV11-2 and TRBJ2-2): EAGVAQSPRYKIIEKRQSVAFWCNPISGHATLYWYQQILGQGPKLLIQFQNNGVVDDSQLPKDRFSAERLKGVDSTLKIQPAKLEDSAVYLCASSLFAGAGELFFGEGSRLTVL.

The V gene is TRBV7-2, the J gene TRBJ1-5; D not certain. Germline V gene sequence: CDR1 SGHTA, CDR2 FQGNSA. The length of the CDR3 is 15 residues. Trimming shortened V by 1 base and J by 3 bases, and 10 bases separated the two germline ends. The CDR3 DNA reads TGTGCCAGCAGCTTAGGGTCAGGCGCCAATCAGCCCCAGCATTTT. Translated: CASSLGSGANQPQHF.

The genes are TRBV10-3 and TRBJ2-3, with TRBD1 matching over 8 bases. The CDR3 sequence is 16 residues long. J lost 2 bases, V lost 4 bases, and 8 bases had no gene match. Germline values: CDR1 ENHRY, CDR2 SYGVKD. CDR3 in DNA: TGTGCCATCAGTGCGGGGACAGGAGGATACACAGATACGCAGTATTTT. Residues: CAISAGTGGYTDTQYF.

This chain joins TRBV6-5 and TRBJ2-1; 7 bases are a match to TRBD2. V was clipped by 0 bases and J by 5 bases; unmatched bases: 4. The CDR3 consists of 15 residues. CDR1 is MNHEY, CDR2 SVGAGI, per germline. The DNA for the CDR3 is TGTGCCAGCAGTTACTCCCGACTAGCCAACAATGAGCAGTTCTTC. It translates to CASSYSRLANNEQFF.

The chain carries TRBV7-8 and TRBJ2-5; D might be TRBD2 (5 bases). The CDR3 consists of 13 residues. The V end lost 1 base, the J end lost 7 bases, and 10 bases lay between the germline ends. The germline CDR1 and CDR2 sequences are SGHVS and FQNEAQ. The CDR3 nucleotides are TGTGCCAGCAGCTTAGTGAGGGCGGGGACCCAGTACTTC. The encoded protein is CASSLVRAGTQYF.

V usage is TRBV5-1 and J usage is TRBJ2-5; 7 bases are shared with TRBD2. The CDR3 has 16 residues. Trimming removed 3 bases from V and 4 bases from J; junction bases left unmatched: 12. Germline V CDR1 and CDR2: SGHRS, YFSETQ. This chain's CDR3 is CASSSSWGGSVETQYF. CDR3 nucleotides: TGCGCCAGCAGCTCGAGCTGGGGGGGGAGCGTAGAGACCCAGTACTTC.

The CDR3 bases are TGTGCCAGCAGTGACGAGGGTGCGCGGCAGCCCCAGCATTTT. Translated: CASSDEGARQPQHF. V usage is TRBV2 and J usage is TRBJ1-5; no clear D. Trimming shortened V by 3 bases and J by 7 bases, and 13 bases separated the two germline ends. CDR1 and CDR2 (germline): SNHLY, FYNNEI. The CDR3 extends over 14 amino acids.

This chain links TRBV27 with TRBJ1-3; the D is unclear. Looked up from germline, CDR1 is MNHEY and CDR2 is SMNVEV (reference sequence). V dropped 5 bases and J dropped 4 bases, with 9 bases sitting between them. The CDR3 contains 13 residues. CDR3 region: CASSPTSGNTIYF. CDR3 DNA: TGTGCCAGCAGTCCAACGTCCGGAAACACCATATATTTT.

For the CDR3, the DNA is TGTGCCAGCAGCTTCAGTAGCAATCGCGATGAGCAGTTCTTC. Translated: CASSFSSNRDEQFF. The chain employs TRBV7-9 and TRBJ2-1; D is undetermined. The V end was cut by 3 bases, the J end by 8 bases, with 14 bases between. The CDR3 sequence is 14 residues long. Germline V gene lookup returns CDR1 SEHNR and CDR2 FQNEAQ (reference sequence).

The V gene is TRBV25-1, the J gene TRBJ2-7; D is unresolved. V shed 3 bases and J shed 4 bases, with 10 bases lying between them. The CDR3 extends over 13 amino acids. Germline CDR1 and CDR2: MGHDK and SYGVNS. CDR3 residues: CASSEPGRYEQYF. In DNA, the CDR3 is TGTGCCAGCAGTGAGCCGGGCCGGTACGAGCAGTACTTC.

The chain joins TRBV27 to TRBJ2-1, with 10 bases lining up with TRBD2. Germline CDR1 and CDR2: MNHEY and SMNVEV (reference sequence). CDR3 length: 16 residues. Trimming removed 3 bases from V and 9 bases from J; junction bases left unmatched: 11. The CDR3 DNA reads TGTGCCAGCAGTTTCCACCCGGGACTAGCGTCGGGTGAGCAGTTCTTC. It yields the protein CASSFHPGLASGEQFF.

J is TRBJ1-2 and V is TRBV29-1, with 7 bases that match TRBD1. The germline V gene encodes CDR1 SQVTM and CDR2 ANQGSEA. Trimming cost V 7 bases and J 3 bases; bases outside gene matches: 8. The CDR3 runs to 13 residues. The CDR3 DNA reads as TGCAGCGGACATGTAACAGGGGACTATGGCTACACCTTC. Protein product: CSGHVTGDYGYTF.

This sequence joins TRBV3-1 (or the pseudogene TRBV3-2) and TRBJ1-1, with D unclear. The CDR3 sequence is 14 residues long. Trimming shortened V by 2 bases and J by 1 base, and 8 bases separated the two germline ends. The germline CDR1 and CDR2 sequences are LGHDT and YNNKEL (reference sequence). For the CDR3, the DNA is TGTGCCAGCAGCCAAATATCTACGAACACTGAAGCTTTCTTT. It specifies CASSQISTNTEAFF.

This clone occurred once. The chain carries TRBV7-2 and TRBJ1-1; D remains unclear. Germline V gene sequence: CDR1 SGHTA, CDR2 FQGNSA. Trimming took off 1 base at V and 10 bases at J, with 7 bases between the two ends. The CDR3 loop spans 11 amino acids. The CDR3 nucleotides are TGTGCCAGCAGCTTAGAGTATATAGCTTTCTTT. Its translation: CASSLEYIAFF.

This clone has a handful of counts. The chain employs TRBV27 and TRBJ1-2; maybe TRBD1 (6 bases). V was pared by 6 bases and J by 1 base, with 18 bases between. CDR3 length equals 16 residues. Germline CDR1 is MNHEY and CDR2 is SMNVEV (reference sequence). The CDR3 DNA sequence: TGTGCCAGCAGGCCTCTGACAGGAACCTTTAACTATGGCTACACCTTC. It is translated as CASRPLTGTFNYGYTF.

The chain has TRBV7-9 and TRBJ1-2, with a weak D call TRBD1 (6 bases). The length of the CDR3 is 15 residues. CDR1 and CDR2 (germline): SEHNR, FQNEAQ (reference sequence). Trimming removed 6 bases from V and 7 bases from J, with 21 bases in between. The CDR3 DNA reads as TGTGCCAGCAGGTCCGCGGGGGGCGATACCCGTGGCTACACCTTC. It yields the protein CASRSAGGDTRGYTF. The whole variable domain, filled in from reference TRBV7-9 and TRBJ1-2, reads DTGVSQNPRHKITKRGQNVTFRCDPISEHNRLYWYRQTLGQGPEFLTYFQNEAQLEKSRLLSDRFSAERPKGSFSTLEIQRTEQGDSAMYLCASRSAGGDTRGYTFGSGTRLTVV.

The chain recombines TRBV2 with TRBJ1-5; a possible D gene is TRBD1 (6 bases). Germline V gene lookup returns CDR1 SNHLY and CDR2 FYNNEI. The CDR3 covers 15 residues. V was trimmed by 3 bases and J by 11 bases, leaving 20 bases between them. CDR3 sequence (DNA): TGTGCCAGCAGTGAGCAAGGGGGTAATATAAAGGCCCAGCATTTT. This gives the protein CASSEQGGNIKAQHF.

This rearrangement joins TRBV28 to TRBJ2-2, with 13 positions matching TRBD2. CDR1 is MDHEN, CDR2 SYDVKM, per germline. The CDR3 consists of 16 residues. The V segment lost 6 bases and the J segment 8 bases; nucleotides outside the gene matches: 9. The CDR3 region is CASSPRTSGRRGELFF. CDR3 coding DNA: TGTGCCAGCAGCCCCCGGACTAGCGGGAGACGGGGGGAGCTGTTTTTT.

The rearrangement uses TRBV7-3 and TRBJ2-1; D perhaps matches TRBD2 (8 bases). Germline-derived CDR1 and CDR2 are SGHTA and FQGTGA. This CDR3 region has 17 residues. V gave up 6 bases and J gave up 4 bases, with 22 bases separating them. The CDR3 region is CASSPWREAGGYNEQFF. CDR3 nucleotides: TGTGCCAGCAGTCCCTGGCGGGAGGCAGGGGGTTACAATGAGCAGTTCTTC.

Comment on this clone: Germline and junction disagree at one end, which may indicate a read error. This CDR3 is also generated by other DNA sequences in the sample. This chain links TRBV6-5 with TRBJ2-7, with 7 bases lining up with TRBD1. The CDR3 extends over 12 amino acids. From germline, CDR1 is MNHEY and CDR2 SVGAGI. The CDR3 region has the DNA TGTGCTAGCATGGGGACAGTTAACGAGCAGTACTTC. Translated, it gives CASMGTVNEQYF.

The V gene is TRBV7-8, the J gene TRBJ2-2, with D perhaps matching TRBD2 (5 bases). Germline V gene data show CDR1 as SGHVS and CDR2 as FQNEAQ. CDR3 length equals 17 residues. Deletions cut 2 bases from V and 1 base from J, with 14 bases between. The chain's CDR3 is CASSLIKVRGNTGELFF. CDR3 in DNA: TGTGCCAGCAGCTTAATCAAGGTCCGGGGGAACACCGGGGAGCTGTTTTTT.

V is TRBV5-5 and J is TRBJ1-2; TRBD1 is a possible D gene (6 bases). The CDR3 length is 14 residues. The germline V gene has CDR1 SGHKS and CDR2 YYEKEE (reference sequence). Between the trimmed V and J ends, which lost 4 bases and 8 bases, there was a span of 18 bases. The CDR3 here is CASSPEGDLGGYTF. The CDR3 bases are TGTGCCAGCAGCCCGGAGGGGGATTTGGGCGGCTACACCTTC. Full variable domain (outside the CDR3, taken from reference TRBV5-5 and TRBJ1-2): DAGVTQSPTHLIKTRGQQVTLRCSPISGHKSVSWYQQVLGQGPQFIFQYYEKEERGRGNFPDRFSARQFPNYSSELNVNALLLGDSALYLCASSPEGDLGGYTFGSGTRLTVV.

V is TRBV27 and J is TRBJ2-7, with D hard to call. The CDR3 covers 14 residues. Germline assignment: CDR1 MNHEY and CDR2 SMNVEV (reference sequence). V lost 1 base and J lost 0, with 7 bases in between. Here the CDR3 reads CASSLFGSSYEQYF. The DNA for the CDR3 is TGTGCCAGCAGTTTATTCGGTAGCTCCTACGAGCAGTACTTC.

This chain links TRBV6-2 or TRBV6-3 with TRBJ2-7; perhaps TRBD1 as D (5 bases). There are 16 residues in the CDR3. V was shortened by 4 bases and J by 3 bases, with 19 bases between the two germline ends. Per the germline V gene, CDR1 is MNHEY and CDR2 is SVGEGT. This CDR3 is CASSSYPRQTNYEQYF. As DNA, the CDR3 is TGTGCCAGCAGTTCCTACCCACGACAGACAAACTACGAGCAGTACTTC.

The rearrangement joins TRBV6-2 or TRBV6-3 to TRBJ1-1; TRBD1 aligns across 7 bases. Looked up from germline, CDR1 is MNHEY and CDR2 is SVGEGT. Trimming cost V 6 bases and J 0 bases; bases outside gene matches: 10. The CDR3 length is 16 residues. CDR3 DNA: TGTGCCAGCAGCACAAACAGGGGTGATATGAACACTGAAGCTTTCTTT. This codes for CASSTNRGDMNTEAFF.

The rearrangement joins TRBV27 to TRBJ2-7; 8 bases agree with TRBD2. From germline, CDR1 is MNHEY and CDR2 SMNVEV (reference sequence). The CDR3 consists of 13 residues. Trimming cost V 5 bases and J 3 bases; bases outside gene matches: 3. DNA for the CDR3: TGTGCCAGCAGTGTTAGCGGGAACTACGAGCAGTACTTC. It yields the protein CASSVSGNYEQYF.

CDR3: CASGRTQSTEAFF. CDR3 nucleotides: TGTGCCAGCGGAAGGACGCAGAGCACTGAAGCTTTCTTT. The genes are TRBV6-5 and TRBJ1-1, with D unresolved. Germline V lookup: CDR1 MNHEY, CDR2 SVGAGI. Between the trimmed V and J ends, which lost 8 bases and 4 bases, there was a span of 14 bases. The CDR3 is 13 residues long.